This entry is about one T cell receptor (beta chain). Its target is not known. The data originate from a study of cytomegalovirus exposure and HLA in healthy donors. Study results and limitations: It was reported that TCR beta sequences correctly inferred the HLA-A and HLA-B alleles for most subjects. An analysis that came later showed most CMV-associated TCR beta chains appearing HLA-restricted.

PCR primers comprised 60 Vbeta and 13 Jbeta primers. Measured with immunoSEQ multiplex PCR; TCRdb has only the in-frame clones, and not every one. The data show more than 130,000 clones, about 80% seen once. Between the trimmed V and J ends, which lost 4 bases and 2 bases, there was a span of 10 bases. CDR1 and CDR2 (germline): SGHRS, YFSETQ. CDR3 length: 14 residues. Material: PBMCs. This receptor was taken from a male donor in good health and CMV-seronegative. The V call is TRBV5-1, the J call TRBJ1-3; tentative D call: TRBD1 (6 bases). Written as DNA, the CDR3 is TGCGCCAGCAGCACTACAGGGCCTGGAAACACCATATATTTT. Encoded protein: CASSTTGPGNTIYF.